This passage covers 25 T cell receptor beta chains from one sample sequenced in a study of blood T cell repertoires in COVID-19. Profiling relied on immunoSEQ multiplex PCR, and the TCRdb table lists in-frame clones only, not all of them. The sample includes some 180,000 clones, roughly 81% of them seen just once. Sequencing input: peripheral blood. The origin of the receptors is a woman aged 80 or over with COVID-19, enrolled during active disease.

V and J are TRBV7-9 and TRBJ2-7, with 11 bases matching TRBD1. V gave up 5 bases and J gave up 4 bases; unmatched junction bases: 4. Germline V gives CDR1 SEHNR, CDR2 FQNEAQ (reference sequence). CDR3 length: 14 residues. CDR3 amino acids: CASSRTGGEYEQYF. CDR3 nucleotides: TGTGCCAGCAGCCGGACAGGGGGCGAGTACGAGCAGTACTTC.

This chain links TRBV7-3 with TRBJ1-2; TRBD1 matches 7 bases. The V segment lost 4 bases and the J segment 4 bases; nucleotides outside the gene matches: 3. There are 13 residues in the CDR3. Germline CDR1 SGHTA, CDR2 FQGTGA. Here the CDR3 DNA reads TGTGCCAGCAGCTCAGGGGGAGTCTATGGCTACACCTTC. It translates to CASSSGGVYGYTF.

The V gene is TRBV18, the J gene TRBJ2-5; 9 bases match TRBD2. Germline CDR1 and CDR2: KGHSH and LQKENI. CDR3 length equals 16 residues. V trimming: 1 base; J trimming: 3 bases; junction bases outside the gene matches: 6. The chain's CDR3 is CASSPLNSGGEETQYF. CDR3 nucleotides: TGTGCCAGCTCACCACTTAATAGCGGGGGTGAAGAGACCCAGTACTTC.

The V call is TRBV11-2, the J call TRBJ2-7; 8 bases map to TRBD1. Germline CDR1 and CDR2: SGHAT and FQNNGV. J gave up 6 bases and V 6 bases, and 10 bases lay outside the gene matches. The CDR3 is made up of 14 amino acids. The CDR3 sequence is CASRRQDRDREQYF. The CDR3, as DNA: TGTGCCAGCAGACGTCAGGACAGGGATCGCGAGCAGTACTTC.

V usage is TRBV29-1 and J usage is TRBJ1-2; D call uncertain. Germline V gene lookup returns CDR1 SQVTM and CDR2 ANQGSEA. Trimming took 6 bases from V and 8 from J, leaving 7 bases between them. The CDR3 contains 9 residues. The CDR3 protein is CSVAGGYTF. Here the CDR3 DNA reads TGCAGCGTAGCGGGGGGCTACACCTTC. Based on the CDR3 plus reference TRBV29-1 and TRBJ1-2, the full variable domain is SAVISQKPSRDICQRGTSLTIQCQVDSQVTMMFWYRQQPGQSLTLIATANQGSEATYESGFVIDKFPISRPNLTFSTLTVSNMSPEDSSIYLCSVAGGYTFGSGTRLTVV.

In its sample, this clone was seen once. The rearrangement uses TRBV6-6 and TRBJ2-5; D might be TRBD2 (7 bases). Germline V CDR1 and CDR2: MNHNY, SVGAGI (reference sequence). V lost 8 bases and J lost 1, with 20 bases in between. CDR3 size: 16 residues. This CDR3 reads CASGLARGGLQETQYF. CDR3 coding DNA: TGTGCCAGCGGGCTTGCTAGGGGGGGTCTCCAAGAGACCCAGTACTTC.

Comments on this clone: An end of the junction differs from the germline gene, which may be a read error. The gene calls are TRBV18 and TRBJ2-3, with D uncertain. Germline CDR1 reads KGHSH; CDR2 reads LQKENI. CDR3 length equals 15 residues. CDR3 amino acids: CASPPGMTSTDTQYF. The DNA for the CDR3 is TGTGCCAGCCCACCAGGCATGACTAGCACAGATACGCAGTATTTT.

Only one count was recorded for this clone. The J gene is TRBJ2-1, the V gene TRBV18; 7 bases line up with TRBD1. The ends lost 5 bases at V and 9 bases at J; junction bases unmatched: 7. Germline V gene data show CDR1 as KGHSH and CDR2 as LQKENI. This CDR3 is 13 amino acids long. The DNA of the CDR3 is TGTGCCAGCTCAGAGGGACAGTTAGGTGAGCAGTTCTTC. Its protein is CASSEGQLGEQFF.

The chain employs TRBV9 and TRBJ2-3, with D perhaps TRBD1 (6 bases). Germline V lookup: CDR1 SGDLS, CDR2 YYNGEE. There are 15 residues in the CDR3. Deletions cut 0 bases from V and 4 bases from J, with 12 bases between. The CDR3 spells CASSVALGAADTQYF. In nucleotides, the CDR3 is TGTGCCAGCAGCGTAGCTCTGGGGGCGGCAGATACGCAGTATTTT.

This chain connects TRBV7-3 to TRBJ2-2, with a weak D call TRBD1 (5 bases). This CDR3 has 16 amino acids. V lost 2 bases and J lost 2, with 12 bases in between. The germline V gene encodes CDR1 SGHTA and CDR2 FQGTGA. Here the CDR3 DNA reads TGTGCCAGCAGCTTATTGGGCAGGGCAAACACCGGGGAGCTGTTTTTT. This codes for CASSLLGRANTGELFF.

The V call is TRBV19, the J call TRBJ1-6, with D perhaps matching TRBD1 (5 bases). The CDR3 contains 14 residues. V was trimmed by 2 bases and J by 10 bases, leaving 12 bases between them. Germline V gene sequence: CDR1 LNHDA, CDR2 SQIVND (reference sequence). The CDR3 DNA sequence: TGTGCCAGTAGTATAACAGGAATCGAATCACCCCTCCACTTT. Protein: CASSITGIESPLHF.

The chain carries TRBV10-1 and TRBJ2-2; 10 bases match TRBD2. J was trimmed by 4 bases and V by 3 bases; bases with no gene match: 5. Per germline, CDR1 WNHNN and CDR2 SYGVQD (reference sequence). This CDR3 has 16 residues. The CDR3 nucleotides are TGCGCCAGCAGTGAACGGCTAGCGGGAGCCACCGGGGAGCTGTTTTTT. Amino acid sequence: CASSERLAGATGELFF.

The gene calls are TRBV18 and TRBJ2-3, with D hard to call. Germline assignment: CDR1 KGHSH and CDR2 LQKENI. Trimming took off 2 bases at V and 4 bases at J, with 4 bases between the two ends. The CDR3 covers 12 residues. DNA for the CDR3: TGTGCCAGCTCACCATATGCAGATACGCAGTATTTT. It encodes CASSPYADTQYF.

The chain uses TRBV2 and TRBJ1-3, with D unclear. V was trimmed by 3 bases and J by 7 bases, leaving 16 bases between them. This CDR3 spans 15 amino acids. Germline V gene data show CDR1 as SNHLY and CDR2 as FYNNEI. The DNA for the CDR3 is TGTGCCAGCAGTGATAATCTCCCCGGAGCGAACACCATATATTTT. Protein product: CASSDNLPGANTIYF.

This clone was seen a single time. The chain employs TRBV9 and TRBJ2-1; TRBD1 matches 10 bases. The J segment lost 4 bases and the V segment lost 1 base, leaving 5 bases of the junction unmatched. This CDR3 is built from 16 residues. CDR1 and CDR2 (germline): SGDLS, YYNGEE. CDR3 region: CASSVIGQGGYNEQFF. CDR3 DNA sequence: TGTGCCAGCAGCGTAATCGGACAGGGGGGTTACAATGAGCAGTTCTTC.

The rearrangement joins TRBV5-8 to TRBJ1-5; D gene ambiguous. Germline CDR1 SGHTS, CDR2 YDEGEE. Trimming shortened V by 2 bases and J by 7 bases, and 10 bases separated the two germline ends. The CDR3 is 13 amino acids. CDR3 residues: CASSFWGGQPQHF. In nucleotides, the CDR3 is TGTGCCAGCAGCTTCTGGGGAGGGCAGCCCCAGCATTTT.

The chain recombines TRBV4-2 with TRBJ1-4; 9 positions match TRBD1. The CDR3 contains 16 residues. V shed 0 bases and J 8 bases; nucleotides not matched to a gene: 7. Germline CDR1 LGHNA, CDR2 YNFKEQ. The CDR3 sequence: CASSQERTGGREKLFF. CDR3 nucleotide sequence: TGTGCCAGCAGCCAAGAACGAACAGGGGGCCGGGAAAAACTGTTTTTT.

This rearrangement joins TRBV14 to TRBJ2-1; TRBD1 agrees at 7 bases. J was trimmed by 2 bases and V by 4 bases; bases with no gene match: 8. This CDR3 is 16 amino acids long. The germline V gene has CDR1 SGHDN and CDR2 FVKESK. As DNA, the CDR3 is TGTGCCAGCAGCCGCAAGACAGGGCTACCCTACAATGAGCAGTTCTTC. It specifies CASSRKTGLPYNEQFF.

The chain couples TRBV19 to TRBJ2-7, with TRBD2 identical over 8 bases. With V trimmed by 4 bases and J by 0 bases, 5 bases remained unmatched. Germline V CDR1 and CDR2: LNHDA, SQIVND (reference sequence). The CDR3 runs 15 residues. The CDR3 DNA sequence: TGTGCCAGTAGTAGACTAGCGACCAGCTCCTACGAGCAGTACTTC. Protein sequence: CASSRLATSSYEQYF.

The chain has TRBV29-1 and TRBJ2-5, with 8 positions matching TRBD2. J was trimmed by 0 bases and V by 4 bases; bases with no gene match: 7. The CDR3 loop spans 15 amino acids. Per the germline V gene, CDR1 is SQVTM and CDR2 is ANQGSEA. CDR3 protein: CSVGRAGANQETQYF. CDR3 bases: TGCAGCGTTGGGAGAGCGGGAGCAAACCAAGAGACCCAGTACTTC.

The chain joins TRBV7-3 to TRBJ2-2, with TRBD1 identical over 7 bases. CDR1 and CDR2 from the germline V gene are SGHTA and FQGTGA. V lost 6 bases to trimming and J lost 7 bases; unmatched junction nucleotides: 8. This CDR3 contains 14 residues. As DNA, the CDR3 is TGTGCCAGCAGTCAGGGACAGCTGGGCGGGGAGCTGTTTTTT. This codes for CASSQGQLGGELFF.

The genes are TRBV7-9 and TRBJ1-1; 11 bases agree with TRBD1. CDR1 is SEHNR, CDR2 FQNEAQ, per germline (reference sequence). The V gene end was trimmed by 2 bases and the J gene end by 7 bases; junction bases not matched to a gene: 6. There are 15 residues in the CDR3. This CDR3 reads CASSLWTGGQNEAFF. The CDR3 DNA is TGTGCCAGCAGCTTATGGACAGGGGGCCAGAATGAAGCTTTCTTT. The whole variable domain, filled in from reference TRBV7-9 and TRBJ1-1, reads DTGVSQNPRHKITKRGQNVTFRCDPISEHNRLYWYRQTLGQGPEFLTYFQNEAQLEKSRLLSDRFSAERPKGSFSTLEIQRTEQGDSAMYLCASSLWTGGQNEAFFGQGTRLTVV.

V usage is TRBV9 and J usage is TRBJ2-3; the D is unclear. Germline V gene lookup returns CDR1 SGDLS and CDR2 YYNGEE. The ends were cut back, 5 bases at V and 0 bases at J, with 16 bases in the middle. The CDR3 extends over 16 amino acids. In DNA, the CDR3 is TGTGCCAGCAGAGCCCGACCAGCGCTCAGCACAGATACGCAGTATTTT. Its translation is CASRARPALSTDTQYF.

This sequence joins TRBV7-9 and TRBJ2-1; maybe TRBD2 (6 bases). Germline-derived CDR1 and CDR2 are SEHNR and FQNEAQ (reference sequence). There are 15 residues in the CDR3. The germline V and J ends were trimmed by 1 base and 4 bases, with 11 bases remaining between them. CDR3 region: CASSLDGGAYNEQFF. The CDR3 DNA reads TGTGCCAGCAGCTTAGATGGCGGGGCGTACAATGAGCAGTTCTTC.

The chain has TRBV7-2 and TRBJ2-4, with D uncertain. With 2 bases removed from V and 5 bases from J, the gap between germline ends came to 7 bases. CDR3 size: 13 residues. The germline V gene encodes CDR1 SGHTA and CDR2 FQGNSA. CDR3 DNA sequence: TGTGCCAGCAGCTTATGGGCAGAAAACATTCAGTACTTC. Amino acid sequence: CASSLWAENIQYF.